This entry lists 9 T cell receptor beta chains sequenced from one sample in a study of glioma-infiltrating T cells. Using RNA template, CDR3s of TCR alpha and beta were amplified with iRepertoire arm-PCR. TCRdb reanalysed the multiplex PCR reads using MiXCR and keeps one entry per CDR3 protein. The table shows about 410,000 distinct CDR3 sequences, with approximately 42% occurring only once. The source material was glioma tissue, nonneoplastic brain tissue, or PBMCs (not recorded which). The receptors originated from a human donor with low-grade glioma or glioblastoma, undergoing nonglioma brain surgery, or in good health (not recorded which).

Only a few counts were recorded for this clonotype. This CDR3 is CATSDWSSESTDTQYF. CDR3 bases: TGTGCCACCAGTGATTGGTCTAGCGAAAGCACAGATACGCAGTATTTT. J is TRBJ2-3 and V is TRBV24-1; weak D call: TRBD2 (6 bases). This CDR3 is 16 amino acids long. V dropped 2 bases and J dropped 0 bases, with 11 bases sitting between them. Germline CDR1 KGHDR, CDR2 SFDVKD.

This chain links TRBV20-1 with TRBJ1-6, with 9 nucleotides matching TRBD1. This CDR3 spans 15 amino acids. The V and J ends lost 1 base and 5 bases, in that order; junction bases with no gene match: 3. CDR1 is DFQATT, CDR2 SNEGSKA, per germline (reference sequence). The CDR3 region has the DNA TGCAGTGCTAGAGGCCGGGACAGGGATAATTCACCCCTCCACTTT. Translated: CSARGRDRDNSPLHF.

The rearrangement uses TRBV19 and TRBJ1-1, with D tentatively TRBD1 (5 bases). The CDR3 is made up of 15 amino acids. CDR1 is LNHDA, CDR2 SQIVND, per germline (reference sequence). V lost 6 bases, J lost 3 bases, and 17 bases lay in between. The CDR3 sequence: CASRVLGHGYTEAFF. The CDR3 coding sequence is TGTGCCAGTAGAGTTCTCGGACACGGGTACACTGAAGCTTTCTTT. Together with reference TRBV19 and TRBJ1-1, the CDR3 gives the full variable domain: DGGITQSPKYLFRKEGQNVTLSCEQNLNHDAMYWYRQDPGQGLRLIYYSQIVNDFQKGDIAEGYSVSREKKESFPLTVTSAQKNPTAFYLCASRVLGHGYTEAFFGQGTRLTVV.

The chain recombines TRBV7-2 with TRBJ1-3; D is undetermined. V shed 7 bases and J shed 0 bases, with 7 bases lying between them. Germline V gives CDR1 SGHTA, CDR2 FQGNSA. CDR3 length: 13 amino acids. The CDR3 DNA sequence: TGTGCCAGCACCACTGGCTCTGGAAACACCATATATTTT. Translating gives CASTTGSGNTIYF. Complete variable domain (other parts from reference TRBV7-2 and TRBJ1-3): GAGVSQSPSNKVTEKGKDVELRCDPISGHTALYWYRQSLGQGLEFLIYFQGNSAPDKSGLPSDRFSAERTGGSVSTLTIQRTQQEDSAVYLCASTTGSGNTIYFGEGSWLTVV.

The chain recombines TRBV20-1 with TRBJ2-3; D gene uncertain. CDR1 is DFQATT, CDR2 SNEGSKA, per germline (reference sequence). There are 15 residues in the CDR3. The ends were cut back, 3 bases at V and 2 bases at J, with 15 bases in the middle. CDR3 loop: CSARRSKSDTDTQYF. The CDR3 DNA reads as TGCAGTGCTAGGAGATCCAAATCAGACACAGATACGCAGTATTTT.

The CDR3 DNA follows: TGTGCCAGCAGCGGAGTCCCGGGACTAGCCCTCCATGAGCAGTTCTTC. It codes for CASSGVPGLALHEQFF. The chain employs TRBV7-8 and TRBJ2-1; 9 bases are shared with TRBD2. After removal of 5 bases from V and 8 bases from J, the junction contained 13 bases not matched to a gene. The CDR3 extends over 16 amino acids. In germline, CDR1 is SGHVS, CDR2 FQNEAQ.

In its sample, this clonotype was seen many times. J is TRBJ1-2 and V is TRBV20-1; D unresolved. The V end lost 2 bases, the J end lost 5 bases, and 15 bases lay between the germline ends. Germline lookup yields CDR1 DFQATT and CDR2 SNEGSKA (reference sequence). The CDR3 spans 14 residues. The CDR3 DNA reads as TGCAGTGCTAGAAGGGTCGGCGAAGGTTATGGCTACACCTTC. Amino acid sequence: CSARRVGEGYGYTF.

The table lists this clonotype with a count of one. The chain is built from TRBV27 and TRBJ1-1; D unclear. From germline, CDR1 is MNHEY and CDR2 SMNVEV (reference sequence). This CDR3 region has 13 residues. Trimming left V 5 bases short and J 8 bases short, with 15 bases between. The CDR3 DNA follows: TGTGCCAGCAGTCGCGCCCGGGGAGGCGAAGCTTTCTTT. As protein: CASSRARGGEAFF.

The chain combines TRBV29-1 with TRBJ2-7; possibly TRBD1 or TRBD2 for D (5 bases each). V was cut by 2 bases and J by 7 bases, with 15 bases left in between. CDR1 is SQVTM and CDR2 is ANQGSEA in the germline V gene. This CDR3 spans 13 amino acids. CDR3 amino acids: CSVEMGPPGEQYF. CDR3 coding DNA: TGCAGCGTTGAAATGGGACCTCCGGGAGAGCAGTACTTC.